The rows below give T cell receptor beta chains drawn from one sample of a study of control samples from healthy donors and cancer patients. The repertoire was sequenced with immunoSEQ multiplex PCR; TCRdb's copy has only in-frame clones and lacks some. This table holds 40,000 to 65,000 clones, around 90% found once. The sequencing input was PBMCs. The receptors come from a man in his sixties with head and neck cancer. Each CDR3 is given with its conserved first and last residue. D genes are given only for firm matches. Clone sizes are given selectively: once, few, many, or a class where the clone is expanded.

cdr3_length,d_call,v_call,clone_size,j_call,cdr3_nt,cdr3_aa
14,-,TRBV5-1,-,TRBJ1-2,TGCGCCAGCAGCTTGGGCAGCTTCCAGGGTGGCTACACCTTC,CASSLGSFQGGYTF
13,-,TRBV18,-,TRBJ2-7,TGTGCCAGCTCAGCAACTTCTAGTGTCGAGCAGTACTTC,CASSATSSVEQYF
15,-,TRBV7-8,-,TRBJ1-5,TGTGCCAGCAGCTTAGGGGAATATAGCAATCAGCCCCAGCATTTT,CASSLGEYSNQPQHF
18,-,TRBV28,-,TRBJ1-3,TGTGCCAGCAGTTCCCATCAGTCCCGGTTAGCCTCTGGAAACACCATATATTTT,CASSSHQSRLASGNTIYF
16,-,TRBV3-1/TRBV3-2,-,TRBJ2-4,TGTGCCAGCAGCCAATCAATACAGGGAAGGGAATACATTCAGTACTTC,CASSQSIQGREYIQYF
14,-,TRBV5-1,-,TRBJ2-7,TGCGCCAGCAGCTTGAGGCAGGACTCCTACGAGCAGTACTTC,CASSLRQDSYEQYF
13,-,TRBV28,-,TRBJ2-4,TGTGCCAGCAGTTTCGGAGCCAAAAACATTCAGTACTTC,CASSFGAKNIQYF
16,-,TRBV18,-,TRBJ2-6,TGTGCCAGCTCACCACCCCCATTCTCTGGGGCCAACGTCCTGACTTTC,CASSPPPFSGANVLTF
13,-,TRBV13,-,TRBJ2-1,TGTGCCAGCAATCGACCCAACTACAATGAGCAGTTCTTC,CASNRPNYNEQFF
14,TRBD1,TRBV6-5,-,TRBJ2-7,TGTGCCAGCACCATCGGACAGGGGGCTTTGGAGCAGTACTTC,CASTIGQGALEQYF
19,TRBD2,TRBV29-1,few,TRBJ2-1,TGCAGCGTTCACGGACTAGCGGGAGTATTCTCCCACTCCTACAATGAGCAGTTCTTC,CSVHGLAGVFSHSYNEQFF
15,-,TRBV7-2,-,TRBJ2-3,TGTGCCAGCAGCTTAGTGAGCGGCGGCACAGATACGCAGTATTTT,CASSLVSGGTDTQYF
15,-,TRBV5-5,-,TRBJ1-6,TGTGCCAGCAGCTTGGAGTGGCGGGGTAATTCACCCCTCCACTTT,CASSLEWRGNSPLHF
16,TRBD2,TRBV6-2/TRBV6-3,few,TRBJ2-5,TGTGCCAGCAGTCATCGACTAGCGGGAGGACAAGAGACCCAGTACTTC,CASSHRLAGGQETQYF
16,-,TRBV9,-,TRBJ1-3,TGTGCCAGCAGCTTCGGACCAGGGGACTCTGGAAACACCATATATTTT,CASSFGPGDSGNTIYF
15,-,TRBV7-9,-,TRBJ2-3,TGTGCCAGCAGCTCAATCTTGGCAGCGTGGGATACGCAGTATTTT,CASSSILAAWDTQYF
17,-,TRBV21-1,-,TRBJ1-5,TGTGCCAGCAGCAACCCGAGGGAACCCAGGGGGCAATCAGCCCAGCATTTT,CASSNPREPRGQSAQHF
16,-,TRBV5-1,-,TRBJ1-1,TGCGCCAGCAGCTTGTCGGTGGCATCCAGAAACACTGAAGCTTTCTTT,CASSLSVASRNTEAFF
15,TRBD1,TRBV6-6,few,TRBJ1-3,TGTGCCAGCAGTTACTCAGGACAGGGCACTAACACCATATATTTT,CASSYSGQGTNTIYF
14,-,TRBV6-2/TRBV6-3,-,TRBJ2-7,TGTGCCAGCAGTCGGCCGGGACTGGGCGCCGAGCAGTACTTC,CASSRPGLGAEQYF
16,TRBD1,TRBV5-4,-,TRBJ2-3,TGTGCCAGCAGCCTAAAGGGGACAGGGACCACAGATACGCAGTATTTT,CASSLKGTGTTDTQYF
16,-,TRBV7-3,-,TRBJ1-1,TGTGCCAGCAGCTCACGACCAGTAAATAAACGGACTGAAGCTTTCTTT,CASSSRPVNKRTEAFF
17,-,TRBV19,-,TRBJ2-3,TGTGCCAGTAGTAGGCCGAATGGACCCATTAGGTCAGATACGCAGTATTTT,CASSRPNGPIRSDTQYF
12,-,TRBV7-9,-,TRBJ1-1,TGTGCCAGCAGCTTAGGTCCGACTGAAGCTTTCTTT,CASSLGPTEAFF
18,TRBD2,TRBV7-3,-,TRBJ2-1,TGTGCCAGCAGCTTGGGACTAGCGGGGCTTAACTCCTACAATGAGCAGTTCTTC,CASSLGLAGLNSYNEQFF
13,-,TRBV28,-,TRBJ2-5,TGTGCCAGCGGTGGAGGGTTCCCAGAGACCCAGTACTTC,CASGGGFPETQYF
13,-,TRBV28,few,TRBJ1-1,TGTGCCAGCAGCGGCGGGGCTGTCAGTGAAGCTTTCTTT,CASSGGAVSEAFF
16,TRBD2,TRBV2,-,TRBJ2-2,TGTGCCTGCGACTCAGGACGGGGGGGAAACACCGGGGAGCTGTTTTTT,CACDSGRGGNTGELFF
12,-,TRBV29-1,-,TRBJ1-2,TGCCGCGTGGTGCCGGGGGCGGGGGGCTACACCTTC,CRVVPGAGGYTF
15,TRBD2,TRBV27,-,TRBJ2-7,TGTGCCAGCAGCCCCCGGGGAGGGACCTCCTACGAGCAGTACTTC,CASSPRGGTSYEQYF
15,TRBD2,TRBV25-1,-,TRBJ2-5,TGTGCCAGCAGTGTCCCAGCGGGAGGCTCCGAGACCCAGTACTTC,CASSVPAGGSETQYF
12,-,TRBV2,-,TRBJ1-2,TGTGCCAGCAGAACAGACGGGTATGGCTACACCTTC,CASRTDGYGYTF
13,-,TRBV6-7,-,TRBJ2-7,TGTGCCAGCAGGGGAACAAGCTCCTACGAGCAGTACTTC,CASRGTSSYEQYF
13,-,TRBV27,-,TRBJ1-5,TGTGCCAGCAGTCCTGTGGTGGGTCAGCCCCAGCATTTT,CASSPVVGQPQHF
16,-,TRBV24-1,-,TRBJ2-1,TGTGCCACCAGTAGTACGGGGGTTTGGGGGTCTGTAGGGCAGTTCTTC,CATSSTGVWGSVGQFF
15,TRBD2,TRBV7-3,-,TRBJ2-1,TGTGCCAGCAGCCCAACCGGGACTAGCGTCAATGAGCAGTTCTTC,CASSPTGTSVNEQFF
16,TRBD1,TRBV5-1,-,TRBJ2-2,TGCGCCAGCAGCTTGGTGGGGACAGGGGGCACCGGGGAGCTGTTTTTT,CASSLVGTGGTGELFF
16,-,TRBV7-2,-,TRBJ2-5,TGTGCCAGCAGCTTAGCACTTGGGGGTGGGCAAGAGACCCAGTACTTC,CASSLALGGGQETQYF
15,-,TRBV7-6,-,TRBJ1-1,TGTGCCAGCAGCTTAGAAGGCAGATCGAACACTGAAGCTTTCTTT,CASSLEGRSNTEAFF
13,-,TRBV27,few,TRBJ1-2,TGTGCCAGCAGCTCCTCAGCTAACTATGGCTACACCTTC,CASSSSANYGYTF
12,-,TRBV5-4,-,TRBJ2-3,TGTGCCAGCAGCTTAGACACAGATACGCAGTATTTT,CASSLDTDTQYF
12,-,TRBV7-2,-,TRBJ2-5,TGTGCCAGCAGGCGACAGCAAGAGACCCAGTACTTC,CASRRQQETQYF
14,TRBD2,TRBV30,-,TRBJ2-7,TGTGCCTGGAGTACGACTAGCGGGGGGTACGAGCAGTACTTC,CAWSTTSGGYEQYF